This TCR beta chain was recorded in a study of blood T cells in healthy people across ages. The use of a sample-barcoded 5' primer and a J-beta primer mix characterized a second PCR of roughly 7 to 11 cycles. TCRdb independently ran MiXCR on the 5' RACE reads; one entry per CDR3 protein. This table holds over 1,200,000 distinct CDR3 sequences, 59% found once. Healthy Caucasians from Russia aged about 6 to 90 served as donors. The CDR3 has 12 residues. CDR1 SSHAT and CDR2 FNYEAQ come from the germline V gene (reference sequence). The sequence derives from a young man in good health. The chain is built from TRBV7-7 and TRBJ2-3; maybe TRBD2 (6 bases). Sequencing used blood. In nucleotides, the CDR3 is TGTGCTAGCGGCGATTTGGGGGATACGCAGTATTTT. This codes for CASGDLGDTQYF.